The clone carrying this T cell receptor beta chain has a handful of counts. Its matching antigen is unknown. TCRdb redid the calling of the 5' RACE reads with MiXCR, one entry per CDR3 protein. The profile shows a few hundred thousand distinct CDR3 sequences, 20% of them singletons. The data derive from a study of CD8 T cells in ankylosing spondylitis. Whole-study findings and limits: A motif in TCR beta, a set of fewer than ten highly homologous variants, appeared characteristic of ankylosing spondylitis blood.

This CDR3 has 13 amino acids. Trimming took off 2 bases at V and 5 bases at J, with 9 bases between the two ends. CDR1 is MNHNY, CDR2 SVGAGI, per germline (reference sequence). The chain is built from TRBV6-6 and TRBJ2-5; D is uncertain. The receptor's source is a female donor with ankylosing spondylitis or in good health (not recorded which). Material: blood, either unsorted or a sorted T cell fraction (not recorded which). The chain's CDR3 is CASSYLPWETQYF. The CDR3 DNA is TGTGCCAGCAGTTACCTTCCATGGGAGACCCAGTACTTC.